The source of this T cell receptor beta chain is a study of response to subunit inactivated influenza vaccine (dated 2018 in TCRdb). Regarding the study in general: Deep quantitative profiling of the T cell receptor repertoire was used in the study to follow responses to a trivalent subunit inactivated influenza vaccine.

The receptor library was made with RT-PCR. Sequencing relied on an Illumina HiSeq 2500. TCRdb cleaned the public reads at Q25 with fastp, built clones with MiXCR and kept in-frame beta chains. Here each entry gathers all rows of one CDR3 protein and keeps the most common genes and DNA. The sample includes around 480,000 distinct CDR3 sequences, with 10% to 11% observed a single time. Around 12% of the sample is held by the ten biggest clonotypes. This clonotype was observed a few times. This clone's antigen is unknown. Base qualities are not recorded, but no much larger clone differs from it by a single base. The time point label on this specimen signifies: 45 to 55 days after influenza vaccine administration. A distance of 15 bases separates the germline ends of V and J, which lose 6 bases and 12 bases respectively. Reading from cysteine to phenylalanine, the CDR3 counts 13 amino acids. The sequence is cut down to CDR3 DNA, 39 bases in frame from base 1. Looking up the germline V gene (reference sequence) yields CDR1 MNHNY and CDR2 SVGAGI.

On the study overall, not on this receptor specifically: The authors proposed that each seasonal influenza vaccination may bring in only a limited number of new T cells.

The rearranged chain carries TRBV6-6 and TRBJ1-6; no D segment can be confidently identified. Sequenced here: PBMCs from blood, sampled roughly 47 days after vaccination. This TCR came from a middle-aged man who received an inactivated influenza vaccine. Donor details come from another sample of the same person, matched by shared clones. The DNA reads TGTGCCAGCAGAGAGGTTCTGTCCGGACCCCTCCACTTT. It specifies CASREVLSGPLHF.